This T cell receptor (beta chain) emerged from a study of early T cells in non-severe SARS-CoV-2 infection. Study conclusions and caveats: The study's VDJdb matching favored anti-spike CD8 responses and missed private and CD4 specificities.

The V gene end was trimmed by 3 bases and the J gene end by 6 bases; junction bases not matched to a gene: 6. This CDR3 is 15 amino acids long. CDR1 and CDR2 (germline): DFQATT, SNEGSKA (reference sequence). Each CDR3 protein gets one entry after TCRdb re-called the 5' RACE reads with MiXCR. The repertoire includes tens of thousands of distinct CDR3 sequences, about 17% of them detected once, and over 8% sits in the top ten. As regards this clonotype: Antigen unknown.

The rearrangement joins TRBV20-1 to TRBJ2-5; TRBD2 matches 14 bases. The material was whole blood, obtained at baseline. The source of this sequence is an adult who was a healthcare worker with PCR-confirmed SARS-CoV-2 infection or an uninfected control (not recorded which). CDR3 sequence: CSARGTSGRGKTQYF. As DNA, the CDR3 is TGCAGTGCTAGGGGGACTAGCGGGAGAGGAAAGACCCAGTACTTC.